This T cell receptor (beta chain) was identified during a study of T cells in Graves' hyperthyroidism and ophthalmopathy. Broader study findings: From stable hyperthyroidism, ophthalmopathy was separated by a 13 V-J model. Blood held most thyroid clonotypes expanded above 0.001 frequency.

This clonotype showed up many times. Its antigen is still unknown. Germline CDR1 MDHEN, CDR2 SYDVKM. This CDR3 has 14 amino acids. The V and J ends lost 7 bases and 8 bases respectively, with 17 bases between them. Researchers took RNA transcripts and amplified the TCR beta CDR3 regions from them. The HTBI primer set served for first-round RT-PCR of the TCR CDR3. TCRdb passed the multiplex PCR reads through MiXCR, listing each CDR3 protein once. The sample yields roughly 290,000 distinct CDR3 sequences, about 17% seen once. This sequence originates from a woman between 55 and 75 years old with Graves' ophthalmopathy. Material: blood. The rearrangement links TRBV28 to TRBJ1-4; D is unclear. This CDR3 is CASKEDRVSEKLFF. The CDR3 DNA reads TGTGCCAGCAAGGAGGATAGGGTATCGGAAAAACTGTTTTTT.